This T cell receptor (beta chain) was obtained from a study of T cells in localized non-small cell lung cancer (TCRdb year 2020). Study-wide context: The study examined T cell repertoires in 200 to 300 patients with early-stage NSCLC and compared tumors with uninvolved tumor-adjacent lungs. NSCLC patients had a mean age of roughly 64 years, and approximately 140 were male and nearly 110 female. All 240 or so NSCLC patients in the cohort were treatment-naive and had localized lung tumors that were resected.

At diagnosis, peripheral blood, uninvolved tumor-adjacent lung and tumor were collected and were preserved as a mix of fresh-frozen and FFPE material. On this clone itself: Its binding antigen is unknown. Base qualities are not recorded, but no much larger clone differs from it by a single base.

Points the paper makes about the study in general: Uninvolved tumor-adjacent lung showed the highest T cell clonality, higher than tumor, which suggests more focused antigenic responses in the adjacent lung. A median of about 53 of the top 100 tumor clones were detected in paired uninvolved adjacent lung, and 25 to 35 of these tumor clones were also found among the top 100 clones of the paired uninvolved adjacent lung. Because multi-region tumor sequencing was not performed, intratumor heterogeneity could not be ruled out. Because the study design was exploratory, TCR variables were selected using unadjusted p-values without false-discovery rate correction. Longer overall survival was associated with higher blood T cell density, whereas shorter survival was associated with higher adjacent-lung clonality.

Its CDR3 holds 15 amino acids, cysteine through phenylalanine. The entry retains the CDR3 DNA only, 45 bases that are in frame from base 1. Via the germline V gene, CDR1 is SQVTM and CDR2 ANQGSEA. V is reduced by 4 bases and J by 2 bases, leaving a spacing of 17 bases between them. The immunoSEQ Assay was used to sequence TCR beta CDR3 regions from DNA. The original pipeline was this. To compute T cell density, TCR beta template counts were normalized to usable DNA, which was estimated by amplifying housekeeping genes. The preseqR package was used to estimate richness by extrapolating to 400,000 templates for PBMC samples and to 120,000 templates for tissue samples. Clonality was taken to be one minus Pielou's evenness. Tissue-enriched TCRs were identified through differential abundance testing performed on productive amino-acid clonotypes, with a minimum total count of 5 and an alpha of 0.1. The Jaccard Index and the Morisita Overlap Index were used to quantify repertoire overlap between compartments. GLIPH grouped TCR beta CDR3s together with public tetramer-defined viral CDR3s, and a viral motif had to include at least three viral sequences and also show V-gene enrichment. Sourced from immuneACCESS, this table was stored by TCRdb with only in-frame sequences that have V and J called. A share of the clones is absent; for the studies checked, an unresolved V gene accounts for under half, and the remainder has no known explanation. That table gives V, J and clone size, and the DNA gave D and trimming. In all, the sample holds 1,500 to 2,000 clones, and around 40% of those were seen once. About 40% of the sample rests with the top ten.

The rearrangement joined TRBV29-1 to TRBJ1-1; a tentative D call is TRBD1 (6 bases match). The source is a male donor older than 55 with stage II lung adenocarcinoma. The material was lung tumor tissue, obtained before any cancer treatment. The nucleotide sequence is TGCAGCGTTGTTGGACGGACAGAAGGTAACACTGAAGCTTTCTTT. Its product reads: CSVVGRTEGNTEAFF. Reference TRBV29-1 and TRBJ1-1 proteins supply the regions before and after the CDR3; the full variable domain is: SAVISQKPSRDICQRGTSLTIQCQVDSQVTMMFWYRQQPGQSLTLIATANQGSEATYESGFVIDKFPISRPNLTFSTLTVSNMSPEDSSIYLCSVVGRTEGNTEAFFGQGTRLTVV.